What follows are 10 T cell receptor beta chains derived from one specimen sequenced in a study of post-analysis software for immune sequencing data. Study results and limitations: Five TRBV segments, including TRBV5-6, TRBV5-1 and TRBV20-1, were more frequent in patients than controls.

Each TCR beta cDNA library carried unique molecular identifiers. TCRdb itself ran the PCR reads through MiXCR, one entry per CDR3 protein. The data show some 240,000 distinct CDR3 sequences, approximately 34% seen once. Their specific antigens are unknown. The sequencing input was blood. The receptors shown here come from a girl aged 5-17 years with multiple sclerosis.

This clonotype was detected only a few times. The chain recombines TRBV6-1 with TRBJ1-1; D is ambiguous. The CDR3 totals 15 residues. CDR1 MNHNS and CDR2 SASEGT come from the germline V gene. With 2 bases removed from V and 5 bases from J, the gap between germline ends came to 15 bases. DNA for the CDR3: TGTGCCAGCAGTGAAACGGAGTTAAGGAGGACTGAAGCTTTCTTT. It translates to CASSETELRRTEAFF.

This rearrangement joins TRBV7-2 to TRBJ2-7; 10 bases are a match to TRBD2. This CDR3 comprises 15 residues. Germline lookup yields CDR1 SGHTA and CDR2 FQGNSA. V gave up 10 bases and J gave up 2 bases; unmatched junction bases: 11. CDR3: CAIQRIGTSAYEQYF. In nucleotides, the CDR3 is TGTGCCATACAGAGAATCGGGACTAGCGCCTACGAGCAGTACTTC.

Comment on this clonotype: With a much larger clone just one base away, this may be a read error. The V and J genes are TRBV29-1 and TRBJ2-5; D gene unclear. Germline values: CDR1 SQVTM, CDR2 ANQGSEA. The CDR3 has 13 residues. Trimming pared 4 bases from V and 11 bases from J, leaving 20 bases between. CDR3 coding DNA: TGCAGCGTTGGGACGGAAAGCGCCGATGAGCAGTACTTC. Translation gives CSVGTESADEQYF.

The sample holds one count of this clonotype. A much larger clone differs by one base, so this may be a read error. The rearrangement links TRBV7-9 to TRBJ2-6; weak D call: TRBD1 (5 bases). The CDR3 has 16 residues. Germline CDR1 and CDR2: SEHNR and FQNEAQ (reference sequence). CDR3 in amino acids: CASSLEGGSGANVRTF. The CDR3 nucleotides read TGTGCCAGCAGCTTAGAGGGCGGCTCTGGGGCCAACGTCCGGACTTTC. The full variable domain, its missing parts supplied by reference TRBV7-9 and TRBJ2-6, is DTGVSQNPRHKITKRGQNVTFRCDPISEHNRLYWYRQTLGQGPEFLTYFQNEAQLEKSRLLSDRFSAERPKGSFSTLEIQRTEQGDSAMYLCASSLEGGSGANVRTFGAGSRLTVL.

This chain connects TRBV3-1 to TRBJ2-7; D uncertain. Trimming cost V 1 base and J 5 bases, with 9 bases left between them. The CDR3 consists of 13 residues. Germline CDR1 LGHDT, CDR2 YNNKEL (reference sequence). CDR3 loop: CASSQVRSHEQYF. CDR3 DNA sequence: TGTGCCAGCAGCCAAGTTAGGTCCCACGAGCAGTACTTC.

As concerns this clonotype: This may be a read error, as it is one base from a much larger clone. This rearrangement joins TRBV6-1 to TRBJ1-1, with D perhaps matching TRBD1 (5 bases). The length of the CDR3 is 15 residues. Germline loops: CDR1 MNHNS, CDR2 SASEGT. V was shortened by 8 bases and J by 1 base, with 17 bases between the two germline ends. CDR3 sequence (DNA): TGTGCCAGCGGGGATGGGACGGCCGAGAACACTGAAGCTTTCTTT. Residues: CASGDGTAENTEAFF.

In this sample, this clonotype turned up a few times. The J gene is TRBJ1-1, the V gene TRBV29-1, with D uncertain. V gave up 6 bases and J gave up 3 bases, with 2 bases separating them. This CDR3 has 9 residues. Germline-derived CDR1 and CDR2 are SQVTM and ANQGSEA. CDR3 amino acids: CSVDTEAFF. As DNA, the CDR3 is TGCAGCGTCGACACTGAAGCTTTCTTT.

Remarks on this clonotype: A much more abundant neighbour one base away suggests this may be a read error. The conserved phenylalanine or tryptophan normally closing the CDR3 is absent here, so this likely arose from a read error. The chain has TRBV12-3 or TRBV12-4 and TRBJ2-3, with TRBD1 matching over 9 bases. The V and J ends lost 4 bases and 0 bases, in that order; junction bases with no gene match: 2. The CDR3 totals 15 residues. The CDR3 loop reads CASSWGQGSTDTQYS. Written as DNA, the CDR3 is TGTGCCAGCAGTTGGGGACAGGGAAGCACAGATACGCAGTATTCT.

The V gene is TRBV12-3 or TRBV12-4, the J gene TRBJ2-3; TRBD1 is a possible D gene (6 bases). The CDR3 is 14 residues long. The V end was cut by 2 bases, the J end by 10 bases, with 16 bases between. The CDR3 nucleotides are TGTGCCAGCAGTTTAATACAGGGCGCGGATGCGCAGTATTTT. Translated: CASSLIQGADAQYF.

A few counts support this clonotype. CDR3 DNA sequence: TGTGCCTGGAGTAGCGGGAGCTCCTACGAGCAGTACTTC. It translates to CAWSSGSSYEQYF. The chain is built from TRBV30 and TRBJ2-7, with 8 bases matching TRBD2. This CDR3 spans 13 amino acids. Looked up from germline, CDR1 is GTSNPN and CDR2 is SVGIG (reference sequence). Trimming cost V 2 bases and J 0 bases; bases outside gene matches: 0. The full variable domain, with the rest looked up from reference TRBV30 and TRBJ2-7, is SQTIHQWPATLVQPVGSPLSLECTVEGTSNPNLYWYRQAAGRGLQLLFYSVGIGQISSEVPQNLSASRPQDRQFILSSKKLLLSDSGFYLCAWSSGSSYEQYFGPGTRLTVT.